This T cell receptor (beta chain) is from a study of T cell clones after liver transplantation. Study summary: Liver transplant recipients had immunosuppression withdrawal attempted within 2 years. TCRbeta sequencing after a pre-transplant mixed lymphocyte reaction identified graft-donor-reactive clones, later tracked in post-transplant blood. Graft-donor-reactive sequences were compared with third-party-reactive TCRbeta sequences from pre-transplant mixed lymphocyte reactions. Three of the eight recipients were HCV-positive; the rest had non-autoimmune, non-viral transplant indications.

Libraries were prepared by immunoSEQ multiplex PCR; TCRdb keeps only in-frame clonotypes and omits some of them. The data contain roughly 20,000 clones, 65% to 85% of them seen just once; the ten biggest clones take up roughly 32%. This clone was picked up a small number of times. The starting material was CD8+ T cells from blood, obtained less than 50 months after liver transplant. The clonotype was recovered from a human patient who received a liver transplant. Some of the T cells may derive from the graft donor.

The CDR3, as DNA: TGTGCCTGGAGTGTTGGGCCGTTGAGCGGGAGTTGGAATGAGCAGTTCTTC. It specifies CAWSVGPLSGSWNEQFF. The chain combines TRBV30 with TRBJ2-1, with 8 nucleotides matching TRBD2. J lost 7 bases, V lost 0 bases, and 14 bases had no gene match. The CDR3 has 17 residues. Germline V gene lookup returns CDR1 GTSNPN and CDR2 SVGIG (reference sequence).